Below, one T cell receptor beta chain is given with its context. Its antigen remains undetermined. No base qualities exist here, and no much larger clone lies one base off it. TCRbeta CDR3 regions were amplified from genomic DNA by means of the immunoSEQ Assay, a bias-controlled multiplex PCR. Per the authors' processing: The number of nucleated cells in each sample was estimated by amplification of reference gene primers within the assay. To quantify the absolute abundance of each unique TCRbeta CDR3 rearrangement, sequence reads were collapsed and filtered. For each sample, productive Simpson clonality was calculated as the square root of Simpson's diversity index across productive rearrangements. In TCRdb, the immuneACCESS table is reduced to in-frame sequences with V and J assigned. These tables do not hold every clone; where another copy was compared, an unresolved V gene accounts for under half, and the others remain unexplained. That table supplies the V and J calls and clone size; D and trimming were determined from the DNA. The sample data list 150,000 to 200,000 clones, and about 90% of these were observed just once. Of the sample, 0.55% to 0.8% is held by the ten largest clones.

Each collaborating institution followed its own protocols to collect whole blood in K2EDTA tubes. For TCRbeta analysis, collaborators shipped samples as frozen whole blood, isolated PBMCs, or DNA extracted from either of those sample types. This sample is drawn from a study of blood T cell repertoires in COVID-19 (dated by TCRdb to about 2020). Background on the whole study: The collaborator samples originated in the United States, Italy and Spain and spanned the acute and convalescent phases of COVID-19. The prospective study material was composed of cDNA or gDNA derived from T cells, B-cell-depleted T cells, or PBMCs. Deeply sampled blood TCRbeta repertoires from subjects exposed to, actively infected with, or recovered from COVID-19 were included in the dataset. The repertoires were released in a freely available public database meant as a resource for research on the immune response to SARS-CoV-2. Samples came from the ongoing ImmuneRACE study (first 160 participants) plus 1,254 subjects from 6 global collaborators. Sample metadata almost always included a de-identified subject ID, COVID-19 status, age in years and sex. HLA class I and class II types, where available, came from metadata supplied by the sample provider rather than from assay-based typing.

Overall study outcomes, separate from this receptor: The quantity of clinical and demographic metadata differed by source and by participant and was supplied without curation.

The cysteine opens and the phenylalanine closes a CDR3 of 13 amino acids. The sequence is cut down to CDR3 DNA, 39 bases in frame from base 1. V is cut back by 3 bases and J by 4 bases, with 2 bases in the junction unmatched. CDR1 SNHLY and CDR2 FYNNEI are derived from the germline V gene. Material for sequencing was peripheral blood. The V gene is TRBV2 and the J gene is TRBJ2-5, with 7 bases aligning to TRBD1. This receptor was taken from a man aged 50 to 60 with acute or convalescent COVID-19. The bases are TGTGCCAGCAGTGACGGGACAGTAGAGACCCAGTACTTC. Translated, this is CASSDGTVETQYF.